The 18 T cell receptor beta chains below all came from one sample that was sequenced in a study of shared clonotypes between healthy human individuals. Sequenced by immunoSEQ multiplex PCR; TCRdb stores in-frame clones only, minus some. The table lists some 480,000 clones, 79% of them singletons. The sample consisted of PBMCs. All receptors come from a woman in her thirties or forties in good health. Some clones in this sample may be carry-over from other donors' samples.

J is TRBJ2-7 and V is TRBV9; 9 bases line up with TRBD1. The CDR3 length is 16 residues. The germline CDR1 and CDR2 sequences are SGDLS and YYNGEE. Trimming cost V 0 bases and J 1 base; bases outside gene matches: 5. The CDR3 loop is CASSVGTGALSYEQYF. The CDR3 coding sequence is TGTGCCAGCAGCGTAGGGACAGGGGCATTATCCTACGAGCAGTACTTC.

The chain links TRBV5-1 to TRBJ2-7; TRBD1 aligns across 7 bases. The CDR3 consists of 13 residues. Germline CDR1 and CDR2: SGHRS and YFSETQ. J was trimmed by 3 bases and V by 2 bases; bases with no gene match: 2. In DNA form, the CDR3 reads TGCGCCAGCAGCTTAGGGACAGTCTACGAGCAGTACTTC. Translation gives CASSLGTVYEQYF.

About this clone: A far larger clone lies a single base away; this is likely a read error. Other DNA sequences in the sample encode the same CDR3. The V gene is TRBV9, the J gene TRBJ2-3; the match to TRBD2 covers 8 bases. The V gene's germline CDR1 is SGDLS and CDR2 YYNGEE. With 0 bases clipped from V and 3 bases from J, the junction kept 6 bases outside the gene matches. The CDR3 covers 16 residues. The CDR3 here is CASSVDLAGGTDTQYF. DNA of the CDR3: TGTGCCAGCAGCGTAGACCTGGCGGGAGGAACAGATACGCAGTATTTT.

The chain has TRBV28 and TRBJ2-1; 11 nucleotides align to TRBD2. The V segment lost 3 bases and the J segment 7 bases; nucleotides outside the gene matches: 8. From germline, CDR1 is MDHEN and CDR2 SYDVKM. The CDR3 sequence is 16 residues long. The CDR3 reads CASSFPGTSGSNEQFF. The CDR3 nucleotides read TGTGCCAGCAGTTTCCCCGGGACTAGCGGTTCTAATGAGCAGTTCTTC.

The chain is built from TRBV5-1 and TRBJ2-5; the D gene is possibly TRBD2 (6 bases). V was cut by 3 bases and J by 2 bases, with 17 bases left in between. The length of the CDR3 is 16 residues. From germline, CDR1 is SGHRS and CDR2 YFSETQ. The CDR3 spells CASSYFGGEVQETQYF. As DNA, the CDR3 is TGCGCCAGCAGCTACTTCGGGGGAGAGGTACAAGAGACCCAGTACTTC.

The chain couples TRBV7-8 to TRBJ2-7; D perhaps matches TRBD2 (6 bases). The CDR3 runs 16 residues. Germline-derived CDR1 and CDR2 are SGHVS and FQNEAQ. The germline V and J ends were trimmed by 4 bases and 0 bases, with 16 bases remaining between them. CDR3 DNA: TGTGCCAGCAGCTGGCCCCGGGGGAGGAGCTCCTACGAGCAGTACTTC. This encodes CASSWPRGRSSYEQYF. Complete variable domain (other parts from reference TRBV7-8 and TRBJ2-7): GAGVSQSPRYKVAKRGQDVALRCDPISGHVSLFWYQQALGQGPEFLTYFQNEAQLDKSGLPSDRFFAERPEGSVSTLKIQRTQQEDSAVYLCASSWPRGRSSYEQYFGPGTRLTVT.

The J gene is TRBJ2-1, the V gene TRBV4-1, with D perhaps TRBD2 (6 bases). Germline lookup yields CDR1 MGHRA and CDR2 YSYEKL. The CDR3 spans 16 residues. V gave up 4 bases and J gave up 0 bases, with 13 bases separating them. The CDR3 protein is CASSLPRELSYNEQFF. In nucleotides, the CDR3 is TGCGCCAGCAGCCTCCCCCGGGAGCTCTCCTACAATGAGCAGTTCTTC.

The V gene is TRBV5-4, the J gene TRBJ2-3; TRBD2 matches 9 bases. This CDR3 region has 16 residues. The V and J ends lost 4 bases and 0 bases, in that order; junction bases with no gene match: 6. CDR1 is SGHNT and CDR2 is YYREEE in the germline V gene (reference sequence). CDR3 residues: CASSPGLASSTDTQYF. For the CDR3, the DNA is TGTGCCAGCAGCCCTGGACTAGCGTCTAGCACAGATACGCAGTATTTT.

The CDR3 nucleotides read TGTGCCAGCAGCCTGGCGGGACAGGGCTCCTACGAGCAGTACTTC. Its translation: CASSLAGQGSYEQYF. This rearrangement joins TRBV28 to TRBJ2-7; the match to TRBD1 covers 9 bases. V shed 6 bases, J shed 0 bases, and the junction held 6 bases outside the gene matches. There are 15 residues in the CDR3. Germline V gene lookup returns CDR1 MDHEN and CDR2 SYDVKM.

V is TRBV5-4 and J is TRBJ2-2, with 9 bases matching TRBD2. Looked up from germline, CDR1 is SGHNT and CDR2 is YYREEE (reference sequence). V lost 4 bases, J lost 6 bases, and 10 bases stayed unmatched. The CDR3 is 16 amino acids. CDR3 in amino acids: CASSLELAGPSGELFF. For the CDR3, the DNA is TGTGCCAGCAGCCTTGAACTAGCGGGCCCCTCCGGGGAGCTGTTTTTT. Based on the CDR3 plus reference TRBV5-4 and TRBJ2-2, the full variable domain is ETGVTQSPTHLIKTRGQQVTLRCSSQSGHNTVSWYQQALGQGPQFIFQYYREEENGRGNFPPRFSGLQFPNYSSELNVNALELDDSALYLCASSLELAGPSGELFFGEGSRLTVL.

The CDR3 region has the DNA TGTGCCAGTACTACGACAGGTACGAACACTGAAGCTTTCTTT. Its protein is CASTTTGTNTEAFF. This chain connects TRBV19 to TRBJ1-1, with D possibly TRBD1 on 6 matching bases. V was pared by 7 bases and J by 1 base, with 13 bases between. Germline CDR1 LNHDA, CDR2 SQIVND (reference sequence). The CDR3 covers 14 residues.

Regarding this clone: Other DNA sequences in this specimen translate into the identical CDR3. The V call is TRBV28, the J call TRBJ1-2; D is unclear. The CDR3 has 13 amino acids. Trimming took off 2 bases at V and 5 bases at J, with 9 bases between the two ends. CDR1 is MDHEN and CDR2 is SYDVKM in the germline V gene. CDR3 loop: CASSLGVGYGYTF. CDR3 coding DNA: TGTGCCAGCAGTTTAGGGGTAGGATATGGCTACACCTTC.

This clone occurred a few times. The V and J genes are TRBV6-1 and TRBJ1-2, with 9 bases fitting TRBD1. Trimming removed 1 base from V and 2 bases from J; junction bases left unmatched: 5. This CDR3 spans 16 amino acids. Germline values: CDR1 MNHNS, CDR2 SASEGT. The CDR3 protein is CASSEESGQGNYGYTF. CDR3 bases: TGTGCCAGCAGTGAAGAAAGTGGACAGGGGAACTATGGCTACACCTTC.

This clone was recorded many times. CDR3: CASSLGGRGTGELFF. CDR3 coding DNA: TGTGCCAGCAGCTTAGGAGGGCGGGGCACCGGGGAGCTGTTTTTT. The chain combines TRBV11-2 with TRBJ2-2, with D perhaps matching TRBD2 (6 bases). With 1 base removed from V and 4 bases from J, the gap between germline ends came to 10 bases. CDR1 and CDR2 from the germline V gene are SGHAT and FQNNGV. The CDR3 loop spans 15 amino acids.

V and J are TRBV18 and TRBJ2-7; 11 bases align to TRBD1. In germline, CDR1 is KGHSH, CDR2 LQKENI. The CDR3 is made up of 14 amino acids. J gave up 6 bases and V 5 bases, and 6 bases lay outside the gene matches. Here the CDR3 DNA reads TGTGCCAGCTCATACGGGGGGACAGGGGGCGAGCAGTACTTC. Its translation is CASSYGGTGGEQYF.

This chain uses TRBV28 with TRBJ1-2; no reliable D call. Per the germline V gene, CDR1 is MDHEN and CDR2 is SYDVKM. V lost 4 bases and J lost 5, with 14 bases in between. This CDR3 contains 14 residues. In DNA, the CDR3 is TGTGCCAGCAGTTACACTGCCTTTCATTATGGCTACACCTTC. As protein: CASSYTAFHYGYTF.

The chain recombines TRBV10-3 with TRBJ1-5; 8 positions agree with TRBD1. V lost 3 bases, J lost 13 bases, and 8 bases stayed unmatched. Germline CDR1 ENHRY, CDR2 SYGVKD. The CDR3 contains 13 residues. CDR3 in amino acids: CAISDPPDRDQHF. The CDR3 DNA reads TGTGCCATCAGTGATCCGCCGGACAGGGATCAGCATTTT.

The chain recombines TRBV7-2 with TRBJ1-4; no firm D call. Per germline, CDR1 SGHTA and CDR2 FQGNSA. There are 13 residues in the CDR3. Trimming left V 1 base short and J 8 bases short, with 8 bases between. The chain's CDR3 is CASSLEWMEKLFF. The CDR3 coding sequence is TGTGCCAGCAGCTTAGAGTGGATGGAAAAACTGTTTTTT.